These T cell receptor beta chains were read from a single sample in a study of blood T cell repertoires in COVID-19. Profiled with immunoSEQ multiplex PCR; TCRdb holds only in-frame clones, not every one. The table lists 100,000 to 120,000 clones, 65% to 80% of them singletons, with about 1.8% in the top ten. Sequencing used peripheral blood. The receptor set was obtained from a woman between 40 and 50 years old with acute or convalescent COVID-19. Both conserved end residues are part of each CDR3. A D gene is named only where the DNA matches it firmly. Where a row states a size, it is once, few, many or the class of an expanded clone; other rows omit it.

>TRBJ2-1|few|TRBD2|TRBV7-3
TGTGCCAGCAGTCTACTGGCCCCGGCTAGCGGGGGGTTGAATGAGCAGTTCTTC
CASSLLAPASGGLNEQFF
>TRBJ1-3|.|TRBD1|TRBV2
TGTGCCAGCAGTGTTGGGAGGGACAGGGCAGGAAACACCATATATTTT
CASSVGRDRAGNTIYF
>TRBJ1-4|.|.|TRBV7-2
TGTGCCAGCAGCTTCGGGGAAGCAACTAATGAAAAACTGTTTTTT
CASSFGEATNEKLFF
>TRBJ2-1|.|TRBD2|TRBV9
TGTGCCAGCAGCGTAGTATTTGAGGCGGGGGGCCTCGATGAGCAGTTCTTC
CASSVVFEAGGLDEQFF
>TRBJ1-6|.|TRBD1|TRBV28
TGTGCCAGCGGCGGCGGGACAGTCGGTAATTCACCCCTCCACTTT
CASGGGTVGNSPLHF
>TRBJ1-1|once|.|TRBV7-3
TGTGCCAGCAGCTTAACACCCCAGGAGAACACTGAAGCTTTCTTT
CASSLTPQENTEAFF
>TRBJ1-2|.|TRBD1|TRBV28
TGTGCCAGCAGACAACAGGGGGCTCACTATGGCTACACCTTC
CASRQQGAHYGYTF
>TRBJ2-5|.|.|TRBV9
TGTGCCAGCAGCGCGGACACAGAGACCCAGTACTTC
CASSADTETQYF
>TRBJ1-1|few|TRBD1|TRBV9
TGTGCCAGCAGCCCGCGGACAGGGGGGAACACTGAAGCTTTCTTT
CASSPRTGGNTEAFF
>TRBJ2-2|.|TRBD1|TRBV5-8
TGTGCCAGCAGCCGGGACAGGGTCATGGCCGGGGAGCTGTTTTTT
CASSRDRVMAGELFF
>TRBJ1-4|few|.|TRBV7-9
TGTGCCAGCAGCTTAGGGATTGGGGACATCGACGAAAAACTGTTTTTT
CASSLGIGDIDEKLFF
>TRBJ2-3|.|.|TRBV5-6
TGTGCCAGCAGCGTAGGCGGACAAAACACAGATACGCAGTATTTT
CASSVGGQNTDTQYF
>TRBJ1-2|.|.|TRBV3-1/TRBV3-2
TGTGCCAGCAGCCTCCACGGGCCGGGAAATAGACGTGGCTACACCTTC
CASSLHGPGNRRGYTF
>TRBJ2-7|once|.|TRBV3-1/TRBV3-2
TGTGCCAGCAGCCAGGGACTGTACGAGCAGTACTTC
CASSQGLYEQYF
>TRBJ1-1|.|.|TRBV27
TGTGCCAGCAGTTCGGGACACATACTGAACACTGAAGCTTTCTTT
CASSSGHILNTEAFF
>TRBJ1-2|few|TRBD1|TRBV6-5
TGTGCCAGCAGTTACCTGCGGACAGGGGGCGGCTATGGCTACACCTTC
CASSYLRTGGGYGYTF
>TRBJ2-7|.|TRBD1|TRBV6-5
TGTGCCAGCAGACCCCAGGGGGCGAGACACGAGCAGTACTTC
CASRPQGARHEQYF
>TRBJ1-6|.|.|TRBV3-1/TRBV3-2
TGTGCCAGCAGCCAAGATAGGGGGAGCAATAATTCACCCCTCCACTTT
CASSQDRGSNNSPLHF
>TRBJ1-1|.|TRBD1|TRBV4-1
TGCGCCAGCAGCCCCGGGACAGGAATGCTGAACACTGAAGCTTTCTTT
CASSPGTGMLNTEAFF
>TRBJ1-6|.|TRBD1|TRBV6-4
TGTGCCAGCAGTGAGGAGGACAGGGTGGGGTCACCCCTCCACTTT
CASSEEDRVGSPLHF
>TRBJ2-1|.|.|TRBV7-2
TGTGCCAGCAGCTTAGATTTAGGGGGATACAATGAGCAGTTCTTC
CASSLDLGGYNEQFF
>TRBJ2-7|.|.|TRBV6-1
TGTGCCAGCAGTGAACCCGGGGGGCACTCCTACGAGCAGTACTTC
CASSEPGGHSYEQYF
>TRBJ2-5|.|.|TRBV5-1
TGCGCCAGCAGCTTGGCCTCAGAGGGGGAAGAGACCCAGTACTTC
CASSLASEGEETQYF
>TRBJ2-3|.|TRBD1|TRBV5-5
TGTGCCAGCAGTCGACAGGGAACTAGCACAGATACGCAGTATTTT
CASSRQGTSTDTQYF
>TRBJ2-1|.|TRBD2|TRBV6-5
TGTGCCAGCAGAGCTAGCGGGGCTTACAATGAGCAGTTCTTC
CASRASGAYNEQFF
>TRBJ2-1|.|.|TRBV19
TGTGCCACCGGGATAAGCCTAGTCTCCTACAATGAGCAGTTCTTC
CATGISLVSYNEQFF
>TRBJ2-1|.|TRBD2|TRBV10-3
TGTGCCATAACGGGGGGGCTTAACAATGAGCAGTTCTTC
CAITGGLNNEQFF
>TRBJ2-1|.|TRBD1|TRBV11-2
TGTGCCAGCAGCCCGGACAGGGTGAATGAGCAGTTCTTC
CASSPDRVNEQFF
>TRBJ1-6|.|.|TRBV6-4
TGTGCCAGCAGCACAGACATTGACCTCCACTTT
CASSTDIDLHF
>TRBJ2-7|.|TRBD1|TRBV11-2
TGTGCCAGCAGCTTAGGGACAGGGGTCAGAACCTACGAGCAGTACTTC
CASSLGTGVRTYEQYF
>TRBJ1-6|.|.|TRBV28
TGTGCCAGCAGTGGAGGGGAGTCCTATAATTCACCCCTCCACTTT
CASSGGESYNSPLHF
>TRBJ1-1|many|TRBD1|TRBV5-1
TGCGCCAGCAGCTTGGGGGACAGGACCACTGAAGCTTTCTTT
CASSLGDRTTEAFF
>TRBJ1-2|once|TRBD1|TRBV28
TGTGCCAGCAGTCCGCTGGGACAGGTACCTGGCTACACCTTC
CASSPLGQVPGYTF
>TRBJ2-1|.|TRBD2|TRBV9
TGTGCCAGCAGCAGTATCGGGGGGTGGGGCAATGAGCAGTTCTTC
CASSSIGGWGNEQFF
>TRBJ2-3|once|TRBD1|TRBV20-1
TGCAGTGCTAGTAACCACAGGGGCCTTAGCACAGATACGCAGTATTTT
CSASNHRGLSTDTQYF
>TRBJ2-7|.|TRBD2|TRBV5-4
TGTGCCAGCAGCTTGCGGGGGGGATCCTACGAGCAGTACTTC
CASSLRGGSYEQYF
>TRBJ1-2|once|.|TRBV2
TGTGCCAGCACACGGGGAGATGGCTACACCTTC
CASTRGDGYTF
>TRBJ2-7|.|TRBD1|TRBV4-3
TGCGCCAGCAGCCAAGGTCCGACAGGGGAGGAGCAGTACTTC
CASSQGPTGEEQYF
>TRBJ1-2|.|.|TRBV29-1
TGCAGCGTTGCTCAGGGAAACTATGGCTACACCTTC
CSVAQGNYGYTF
>TRBJ2-7|once|TRBD1|TRBV7-2
TGTGCCAGCAGCTTAACGGGACAGAAGACCTACGAGCAGTACTTC
CASSLTGQKTYEQYF
>TRBJ2-1|.|TRBD2|TRBV5-4
TGTGCCAGCAGCCTTAGCGGGGGGCCTTCGGGGAATGAGCAGTTCTTC
CASSLSGGPSGNEQFF
>TRBJ2-3|.|TRBD2|TRBV2
TGTGCCAGCAGTTTACGACTAGCGGGGGAGGGAGATACGCAGTATTTT
CASSLRLAGEGDTQYF
>TRBJ2-7|.|.|TRBV11-2
TGTGCCAGCAGCTTAGGGGGCCCGGGGGACGAGCAGTACTTC
CASSLGGPGDEQYF
>TRBJ2-7|.|TRBD1|TRBV5-1
TGCGCCAGCAGCATCGGACAGGGCTTCATCTACGAGCAGTACTTC
CASSIGQGFIYEQYF
>TRBJ1-1|.|TRBD1|TRBV27
TGTGCCAGCCGCGGTAACCGGGACAGGGGAACGCGTCGACGGGCCGACGCCCGGGAAGCTTTCTTT
CASRGNRDRGTRRRADAREAFF
>TRBJ1-5|.|.|TRBV5-1
TGCGCCAGCAGCAAAACAGGGTCTCTTAATCAGCCCCAGCATTTT
CASSKTGSLNQPQHF